One sample yielded the 23 T cell receptor beta chains listed below, sequenced in a study of regulatory T cells in long-lasting Graves disease. Regarding time point: newly diagnosed GD, antithyroid drugs for less than 3 months. Following extraction of RNA from PBMCs, that RNA was used to make the TCR library. CDR3 regions were amplified by Arm-PCR using iRepertoire HTBI primers to build TCR beta libraries. TCRdb re-derived calls from the multiplex PCR reads in MiXCR, one entry per CDR3 protein. The sample has around 230,000 distinct CDR3 sequences; around 19% are singletons. Sequencing was performed on peripheral blood mononuclear cells (PBMCs), taken at new diagnosis, from a patient treated with antithyroid drugs. The receptors stem from a female donor with Graves disease.

This clonotype was counted ten times or more. The rearrangement uses TRBV20-1 and TRBJ2-1, with 13 nucleotides matching TRBD2. The CDR3 sequence is 14 residues long. The V gene's germline CDR1 is DFQATT and CDR2 SNEGSKA (reference sequence). V was pared by 4 bases and J by 4 bases, with 1 base of the junction left unmatched. CDR3 nucleotide sequence: TGCAGTGCTAAACTAGCGGGAGGGTACAATGAGCAGTTCTTC. It translates to CSAKLAGGYNEQFF.

This clonotype has just a few counts. CDR3 DNA sequence: TGTGCCACCAGTGATCCCCGAACGGATACGCAGTATTTT. Translating it yields CATSDPRTDTQYF. The rearrangement joins TRBV24-1 to TRBJ2-3; D remains unclear. V was trimmed by 3 bases and J by 6 bases, leaving 9 bases between them. The germline CDR1 and CDR2 sequences are KGHDR and SFDVKD. This CDR3 spans 13 amino acids.

This clonotype appeared many times. The chain has TRBV2 and TRBJ2-5, with D maybe TRBD2 (5 bases). Germline values: CDR1 SNHLY, CDR2 FYNNEI. The length of the CDR3 is 14 residues. Deletions cut 3 bases from V and 3 bases from J, with 11 bases between. The CDR3 is CASSEVRAEETQYF. The CDR3 coding sequence is TGTGCCAGCAGTGAGGTTAGAGCGGAAGAGACCCAGTACTTC.

Many counts were recorded for this clonotype. The CDR3 sequence: CASSEQTGGAFF. The CDR3 DNA follows: TGTGCCAGCAGTGAACAGACAGGAGGAGCTTTCTTT. The gene calls are TRBV28 and TRBJ1-1, with TRBD1 as a possible D gene (6 bases). Trimming took off 5 bases at V and 10 bases at J, with 14 bases between the two ends. Germline values: CDR1 MDHEN, CDR2 SYDVKM. CDR3 length: 12 amino acids.

This clonotype has at least ten counts. This chain connects TRBV2 to TRBJ1-1; a weak D match, TRBD1 (5 bases). V gave up 4 bases and J gave up 0 bases, with 12 bases separating them. The germline CDR1 and CDR2 sequences are SNHLY and FYNNEI. This CDR3 has 15 residues. The CDR3 is CASSVSGRMNTEAFF. Written as DNA, the CDR3 is TGTGCCAGCAGTGTGTCAGGGCGCATGAACACTGAAGCTTTCTTT.

This clonotype was recorded a few times. The V call is TRBV6-1, the J call TRBJ1-4; 9 nucleotides match TRBD1. CDR3 length equals 13 residues. Germline assignment: CDR1 MNHNS and CDR2 SASEGT. The junction had 2 bases not matched to a gene; V was cut back by 5 bases and J by 7 bases. The CDR3 region is CASSRDRAEKLFF. CDR3 nucleotides: TGTGCCAGCAGTAGGGACAGGGCTGAAAAACTGTTTTTT.

This clonotype was found a few times. CDR3 coding DNA: TGTGCCAGCAGCGTGGGCAGGGACACTGAAGCTTTCTTT. Translated, it gives CASSVGRDTEAFF. The chain couples TRBV9 to TRBJ1-1, with a possible D match to TRBD1 (5 bases). Germline V gene data show CDR1 as SGDLS and CDR2 as YYNGEE. V was cut by 2 bases and J by 3 bases, with 8 bases left in between. CDR3 length: 13 residues.

This clonotype was seen repeatedly, ten times or more. J is TRBJ1-1 and V is TRBV19; no clear D gene. V gave up 10 bases and J gave up 1 base, with 7 bases separating them. The CDR3 extends over 11 amino acids. In germline, CDR1 is LNHDA, CDR2 SQIVND (reference sequence). This CDR3 is CAISGNTEAFF. As DNA, the CDR3 is TGTGCCATCTCAGGGAACACTGAAGCTTTCTTT.

The gene calls are TRBV7-3 and TRBJ1-3; possible D gene TRBD1, 5 bases. In germline, CDR1 is SGHTA, CDR2 FQGTGA. This CDR3 is built from 16 residues. V shed 5 bases and J shed 0 bases, with 14 bases lying between them. The CDR3 loop reads CASSRGTVNSGNTIYF. As DNA, the CDR3 is TGTGCCAGCAGCAGGGGAACAGTGAACTCTGGAAACACCATATATTTT. Filled out from reference TRBV7-3 and TRBJ1-3, the complete variable domain reads GAGVSQTPSNKVTEKGKYVELRCDPISGHTALYWYRQSLGQGPEFLIYFQGTGAADDSGLPNDRFFAVRPEGSVSTLKIQRTERGDSAVYLCASSRGTVNSGNTIYFGEGSWLTVV.

This clonotype was detected ten times or more. J is TRBJ1-6 and V is TRBV9, with D uncertain. CDR3 length: 16 amino acids. V gave up 3 bases and J gave up 0 bases, with 10 bases separating them. Germline V lookup: CDR1 SGDLS, CDR2 YYNGEE. For the CDR3, the DNA is TGTGCCAGCAGCGCGGCCAAGAGCTCCTATAATTCACCCCTCCACTTT. This sequence encodes CASSAAKSSYNSPLHF. Complete variable domain (other parts from reference TRBV9 and TRBJ1-6): DSGVTQTPKHLITATGQRVTLRCSPRSGDLSVYWYQQSLDQGLQFLIQYYNGEERAKGNILERFSAQQFPDLHSELNLSSLELGDSALYFCASSAAKSSYNSPLHFGNGTRLTVT.

This clonotype was counted between two and nine times. CDR3 amino acids: CASSQDRPGSGVWQFF. The CDR3 nucleotides are TGCGCCAGCAGCCAAGATCGGCCGGGCTCCGGAGTCTGGCAGTTCTTC. V is TRBV4-1 and J is TRBJ2-1; D is undetermined. The CDR3 sequence is 16 residues long. Germline V gene sequence: CDR1 MGHRA, CDR2 YSYEKL. Trimming stripped 0 bases from V and 12 bases from J, with 21 bases between.

There are many counts of this clonotype. The rearrangement links TRBV20-1 to TRBJ2-1, with 10 bases fitting TRBD2. In germline, CDR1 is DFQATT, CDR2 SNEGSKA (reference sequence). The CDR3 covers 15 residues. The trim removed 0 bases at V and 5 bases at J, leaving 4 bases unmatched. CDR3 sequence reads: CSARDGTSVNNEQFF. The CDR3 DNA reads TGCAGTGCTAGAGATGGGACTAGCGTCAACAATGAGCAGTTCTTC.

This clonotype turned up a few times. The J gene is TRBJ2-1, the V gene TRBV11-2; D is ambiguous. The CDR3 has 14 amino acids. The germline gives CDR1 SGHAT, CDR2 FQNNGV. Trimming cost V 5 bases and J 12 bases, with 20 bases left between them. CDR3 nucleotides: TGTGCCAGCAGCGCCCGGACCGCCGCCAAGGGGCAGTTCTTC. It encodes CASSARTAAKGQFF.

Many counts were recorded for this clonotype. The chain has TRBV7-3 and TRBJ1-3; 9 bases are a match to TRBD1. Germline loops: CDR1 SGHTA, CDR2 FQGTGA. The J segment lost 0 bases and the V segment lost 1 base, leaving 7 bases of the junction unmatched. The CDR3 runs 18 residues. Here the CDR3 reads CASSLKGDRAPSGNTIYF. DNA for the CDR3: TGTGCCAGCAGCTTAAAGGGGGACAGGGCTCCCTCTGGAAACACCATATATTTT.

There are many counts of this clonotype. This chain links TRBV12-3 or TRBV12-4 with TRBJ2-5; TRBD1 aligns across 7 bases. Trimming at V came to 5 bases and at J to 4 bases, leaving 4 bases not matched to a gene. The CDR3 runs 13 residues. The CDR3 loop reads CASSTGAGETQYF. CDR3 nucleotide sequence: TGTGCCAGCAGTACAGGGGCGGGAGAGACCCAGTACTTC.

This clonotype was found many times. The chain is built from TRBV12-3 or TRBV12-4 and TRBJ2-2; the D is unclear. The CDR3 consists of 15 residues. Deletions cut 3 bases from V and 0 bases from J, with 8 bases between. CDR3 nucleotide sequence: TGTGCCAGCAGTTTGCGTTACCCGAACACCGGGGAGCTGTTTTTT. Protein product: CASSLRYPNTGELFF.

V usage is TRBV27 and J usage is TRBJ2-7, with 12 bases matching TRBD1. Germline V gene sequence: CDR1 MNHEY, CDR2 SMNVEV (reference sequence). The CDR3 sequence is 16 residues long. The V and J ends lost 5 bases and 4 bases, in that order; junction bases with no gene match: 9. The CDR3 is CASSVGPGQGAYEQYF. Written as DNA, the CDR3 is TGTGCCAGCAGTGTAGGGCCGGGACAGGGGGCTTACGAGCAGTACTTC.

This rearrangement joins TRBV7-9 to TRBJ2-1; D not certain. V was clipped by 4 bases and J by 7 bases, with 8 bases between them. The CDR3 consists of 12 residues. The V gene's germline CDR1 is SEHNR and CDR2 FQNEAQ (reference sequence). Here the CDR3 reads CASSSGQNEQFF. CDR3 nucleotides: TGTGCCAGCAGCTCCGGGCAGAATGAGCAGTTCTTC.

The table lists this clonotype with many counts. The rearrangement links TRBV7-2 to TRBJ2-1, with 7 nucleotides matching TRBD2. After removal of 3 bases from V and 0 bases from J, the junction contained 2 bases not matched to a gene. The CDR3 has 15 residues. Germline V gene data show CDR1 as SGHTA and CDR2 as FQGNSA. The CDR3 loop reads CASSFTSDSYNEQFF. Written as DNA, the CDR3 is TGTGCCAGCAGCTTTACTAGCGACTCCTACAATGAGCAGTTCTTC. Combining the CDR3 with reference TRBV7-2 and TRBJ2-1 gives the whole variable domain GAGVSQSPSNKVTEKGKDVELRCDPISGHTALYWYRQSLGQGLEFLIYFQGNSAPDKSGLPSDRFSAERTGGSVSTLTIQRTQQEDSAVYLCASSFTSDSYNEQFFGPGTRLTVL.

This clonotype was picked up many times. CDR3 DNA: TGTGCCAGCAGCGCACAACTGGGGGGGGGTCAAGCGAGCACAGATACGCAGTATTTT. It encodes CASSAQLGGGQASTDTQYF. This chain connects TRBV12-3 or TRBV12-4 to TRBJ2-3, with 7 nucleotides matching TRBD2. With V trimmed by 6 bases and J by 0 bases, 18 bases remained unmatched. The CDR3 is made up of 19 amino acids.

Ten or more counts support this clonotype. The chain couples TRBV18 to TRBJ2-7, with D uncertain. CDR3 length: 12 amino acids. The germline V and J ends were trimmed by 11 bases and 5 bases, with 16 bases remaining between them. Germline assignment: CDR1 KGHSH and CDR2 LQKENI. The CDR3 here is CASTVLSDEQYF. CDR3 bases: TGTGCCTCCACGGTTCTTTCTGACGAGCAGTACTTC. The full variable domain, rest sourced from reference TRBV18 and TRBJ2-7, is NAGVMQNPRHLVRRRGQEARLRCSPMKGHSHVYWYRQLPEEGLKFMVYLQKENIIDESGMPKERFSAEFPKEGPSILRIQQVVRGDSAAYFCASTVLSDEQYFGPGTRLTVT.

This clonotype was seen ten or more times. CDR3 bases: TGTGCCAGCAGTACAGGGACAAGGGGGAATGAGCAGTTCTTC. Translation gives CASSTGTRGNEQFF. The V call is TRBV12-3 or TRBV12-4, the J call TRBJ2-1, with a possible D match to TRBD1 (6 bases). V gave up 5 bases and J gave up 7 bases, with 15 bases separating them. The length of the CDR3 is 14 residues.

Ten or more counts support this clonotype. This rearrangement joins TRBV20-1 to TRBJ2-3, with D perhaps matching TRBD2 (5 bases). The germline V gene encodes CDR1 DFQATT and CDR2 SNEGSKA (reference sequence). The CDR3 totals 15 residues. The V and J ends lost 0 bases and 0 bases respectively, with 10 bases between them. As DNA, the CDR3 is TGCAGTGCTAGAGATTTAGCGCGAAGCACAGATACGCAGTATTTT. This sequence encodes CSARDLARSTDTQYF.